This TCR beta chain was captured in a study of T cell repertoires in cytomegalovirus infection. TCRdb reanalysed the reads using MiXCR and keeps one entry per CDR3 protein. This table has about 920,000 distinct CDR3 sequences, roughly 31% appearing once. V was pared by 3 bases and J by 0 bases, with 7 bases of the junction left unmatched. The CDR3 contains 16 residues. This clonotype came up a few times. Its specificity is not known. This receptor was taken from a human donor in good health (CMV status not recorded). Some clones in this sample may be carry-over from other donors' samples. Material: cultured CD8+ T cells from PBMCs, obtained from culture after CMV antigen stimulation. The chain carries TRBV12-3 or TRBV12-4 and TRBJ2-5, with 7 bases that match TRBD2. The CDR3 coding sequence is TGTGCCAGCAGTTTGAAGACTAGCTCGTACCAAGAGACCCAGTACTTC. Its protein product is CASSLKTSSYQETQYF.